The rows below give T cell receptor beta chains drawn from one sample of a study of blood T cell repertoires in COVID-19. Sequencing was performed with immunoSEQ multiplex PCR; in TCRdb, only in-frame clones are kept and a portion is missing. The table has 150,000 to 200,000 clones, around 93% seen once. Sequences were obtained from peripheral blood. The receptors stem from a woman aged 50 to 60 with acute or convalescent COVID-19. Each CDR3 is given with its conserved first and last residue. The D gene is left open where the match is weak.

V	J	D	CDR3
TRBV5-6	TRBJ1-4	.	CASSFDRTNEKLFF
TRBV25-1	TRBJ1-2	.	CASSNGQLNNYGYTF
TRBV3-1/TRBV3-2	TRBJ2-3	.	CASSQWASRDTQYF
TRBV19	TRBJ2-3	TRBD1	CASSSIQGSTDTQYF
TRBV18	TRBJ2-3	TRBD1	CASSRTGETDTQYF
TRBV28	TRBJ2-5	TRBD2	CASTMGRGETQYF
TRBV14	TRBJ1-4	TRBD1	CASQTRDRDEKLFF
TRBV7-9	TRBJ2-7	TRBD2	CASSLGGGWDEQYF
TRBV15	TRBJ2-7	.	CATSSQDKTYEQYF
TRBV11-1	TRBJ2-7	.	CASSLRGRRENEQYF
TRBV30	TRBJ2-5	.	CAWRGDRFWREGGETQYF
TRBV3-1/TRBV3-2	TRBJ2-5	.	CASSARGRETQYF
TRBV7-2	TRBJ2-5	TRBD2	CASSFGRETQYF
TRBV18	TRBJ1-5	.	CASSPGGERTGKNQPQHF
TRBV9	TRBJ1-1	TRBD1	CASTSGTGGTEAFF
TRBV4-1	TRBJ2-7	.	CASSQDATSPISYEQYF
TRBV30	TRBJ1-6	.	CAYSAGTGVWSPLHF
TRBV5-1	TRBJ2-5	TRBD2	CASGTASGKETQYF
TRBV18	TRBJ2-3	TRBD2	CASSPRSGGTDTQYF
TRBV7-2	TRBJ2-7	.	CASSSPDRDFEQYF
TRBV7-2	TRBJ2-1	TRBD2	CASSLLSGGAHNEQFF
TRBV18	TRBJ1-3	.	CASSPRQISGNTIYF
TRBV9	TRBJ2-7	TRBD1	CASSVAGQGVHEQYF
TRBV19	TRBJ1-5	.	CASTRSGTRDQPQHF
TRBV4-3	TRBJ1-1	.	CASSQQGSADEAFF
TRBV19	TRBJ2-3	.	CASSIPSGDTQYF
TRBV6-5	TRBJ1-5	.	CASSSGNQPQHF
TRBV23-1	TRBJ2-7	TRBD2	CASSPRTSVRAAYEQYF
TRBV7-8	TRBJ1-1	.	CASSLGQRTYTEAFF
TRBV6-5	TRBJ1-5	.	CASRAQGYQPQHF
TRBV18	TRBJ2-3	.	CASSPVGASTDTQYF
TRBV5-6	TRBJ1-3	.	CASSLSNGNTIYF
TRBV7-9	TRBJ2-7	.	CASSVLIGRGEYEQYF
TRBV5-6	TRBJ2-7	.	CASSWVGERYEQYF
TRBV6-5	TRBJ1-2	TRBD1	CASRAGGKESGYTF
TRBV10-3	TRBJ1-4	TRBD1	CAISGQGSGEKLFF
TRBV19	TRBJ2-3	TRBD2	CASSQTGTKTDTQYF
TRBV30	TRBJ2-7	.	CACLTGRSYEQYF
TRBV24-1	TRBJ2-3	.	CATRPSESTDTQYF
TRBV28	TRBJ2-2	TRBD1	CASSSDRENTGELFF
TRBV30	TRBJ1-2	TRBD1	CAWSVEGAYGYTF
TRBV4-2	TRBJ2-2	TRBD1	CASRGRGTGELFF
TRBV7-2	TRBJ2-7	.	CASRPGLLSYEQYF
TRBV10-3	TRBJ2-7	.	CAISGQDYEQYF
TRBV7-3	TRBJ2-7	.	CASSLTAGAYEQYF
TRBV19	TRBJ2-1	.	CASSIDYDPYNEQFF
TRBV4-1	TRBJ2-7	TRBD2	CASSQIAGGKYEQYF
TRBV9	TRBJ1-5	TRBD1	CASSAGTDYQPQHF
TRBV11-2	TRBJ2-1	.	CASSLPSNYNEQFF
TRBV28	TRBJ1-1	.	CASKRAMENTEAFF
TRBV20-1	TRBJ1-1	TRBD1	CSASPTGGENDAFF
TRBV11-2	TRBJ2-3	TRBD2	CASSIHRGLAGGPRDTQYF
TRBV28	TRBJ2-2	.	CASNGGDTGELFF
TRBV7-2	TRBJ1-4	TRBD1	CASSSRVSGGREKLFF
TRBV12-3/TRBV12-4	TRBJ1-1	.	CASSYTDTEAFF